The present T cell receptor beta chain was sequenced within a study of long-term antiretroviral therapy in people with HIV. A v3.0 immunoSEQ assay was performed at survey level. Libraries were prepared by immunoSEQ multiplex PCR; TCRdb keeps only in-frame clonotypes and omits some of them. The repertoire holds fewer than 35,000 clones, with approximately 85% as singletons. Germline trimming cut 6 bases from V and 0 bases from J; bases unmatched to any gene: 1. Germline values: CDR1 MGHDK, CDR2 SYGVNS. The CDR3 has 14 amino acids. Sequencing was performed on unsorted PBMCs, taken roughly 3.5 years after starting antiretroviral therapy. The sequence was obtained from a man in his late teens or twenties with HIV. V gene TRBV25-1 combines with J gene TRBJ1-1; 10 nucleotides line up with TRBD1. The CDR3 DNA follows: TGTGCCAGCAGGGACAGGGGGATGAACACTGAAGCTTTCTTT. Amino acid sequence: CASRDRGMNTEAFF.